The sequence of this T cell receptor (beta chain) was determined in a study of blood T cell repertoires in COVID-19. Using immunoSEQ multiplex PCR, the repertoire was profiled, and TCRdb retains in-frame clones only, with some absent. The sample holds 250,000 or so clones, 84% seen once. The CDR3 length is 16 residues. Germline V lookup: CDR1 MGHDK, CDR2 SYGVNS. Trimming removed 4 bases from V and 5 bases from J, with 15 bases in between. The receptor was derived from a middle-aged woman who had recovered from COVID-19. Sequenced input: peripheral blood. The rearrangement uses TRBV25-1 and TRBJ1-6; D gene ambiguous. The CDR3 protein is CASSAYESSHNSPLHF. In DNA form, the CDR3 reads TGTGCCAGCAGTGCCTACGAGAGTAGCCATAATTCACCCCTCCACTTT.